Below, 2 T cell receptor beta chains from the same sample are listed, as sequenced in a study of molecular identifiers for immune sequencing clone quantification. TCRdb re-called the PCR reads through MiXCR, storing one row per CDR3 protein. The sample has more than 35,000 distinct CDR3 sequences; about 18% are singletons. Sequenced: naive CD8+ T cells from blood, with Jurkat cell RNA spiked in. Subset here: FACS-sorted CD8+CD4-CCR7+CD45RA+ naive T cells. The receptors derive from a human donor in good health. Some libraries in this study had Jurkat cell RNA spiked in.

This clonotype was picked up a small number of times. The chain combines TRBV27 with TRBJ1-5, with D tentatively TRBD1 (6 bases). This CDR3 is 12 amino acids long. Germline V CDR1 and CDR2: MNHEY, SMNVEV (reference sequence). Trimming removed 5 bases from V and 10 bases from J, with 12 bases in between. CDR3 nucleotides: TGTGCCAGCAGTGCCACAGGGTCACCCCAGCATTTT. Protein sequence: CASSATGSPQHF.

The sample holds many counts of this clonotype. The chain combines TRBV2 with TRBJ1-1, with 7 positions matching TRBD1. The CDR3 sequence is 14 residues long. Losses at the gene ends were 6 bases for V and 3 bases for J; bases not matched to a gene: 7. Germline-derived CDR1 and CDR2 are SNHLY and FYNNEI. CDR3 amino acids: CASRGQAADTEAFF. The CDR3 bases are TGTGCCAGCAGAGGACAGGCGGCGGACACTGAAGCTTTCTTT.